This T cell receptor beta chain was obtained from a study of control samples from healthy donors and cancer patients (dated by TCRdb to about 2020). Comment on this clone: There is no known antigen for this receptor.

Library construction relied on the immunoSEQ multiplex PCR assay. In its TCRdb copy, this immuneACCESS table keeps in-frame sequences only and misses some clones. Where compared with another copy, unresolved V genes explain less than half of these, and the others have no known cause. This sample's records show 150,000 to 200,000 clones. Of the sample, approximately 2.2% falls within the top ten clones. V loses 5 bases, J loses 2 bases, and the germline ends lie 13 bases apart. CDR1 and CDR2 are drawn from the germline V gene (reference sequence): LNHDA, SQIVND. The CDR3, cysteine through phenylalanine, is 16 amino acids long. Only CDR3 DNA remains: 48 bases, in frame from the first base.

The chain is assembled from TRBV19 and TRBJ1-6, with TRBD1 perhaps the D gene, on 5 matching bases. The specimen sequenced was blood. This clonotype was sampled from a woman aged 25 to 39 in good health. CDR3 loop: CASSAGARAYNSPLHF. Read as DNA, the sequence is TGTGCCAGTAGTGCCGGGGCCCGAGCCTATAATTCACCCCTCCACTTT. Where the CDR3 stops, the reference TRBV19 and TRBJ1-6 genes take over; the full variable domain is DGGITQSPKYLFRKEGQNVTLSCEQNLNHDAMYWYRQDPGQGLRLIYYSQIVNDFQKGDIAEGYSVSREKKESFPLTVTSAQKNPTAFYLCASSAGARAYNSPLHFGNGTRLTVT.